This TCR beta chain was documented in a study of T cells in Graves' hyperthyroidism and ophthalmopathy. Across the study: Initial diagnosis, before any treatment, was when peripheral blood was collected. Broader study findings: Ophthalmopathy could be told apart from stable hyperthyroidism with a 13 V-J model.

The V gene's germline CDR1 is MNHNS and CDR2 SASEGT. CDR3 length equals 15 residues. Trimming left V 0 bases short and J 7 bases short, with 12 bases between. Amplification of TCR beta CDR3 regions used RNA as the template. HTBI primers drove first-round RT-PCR of the TCR CDR3. MiXCR was run by TCRdb on the multiplex PCR reads, yielding one entry per CDR3 protein. In the table there are some 760,000 distinct CDR3 sequences, about 14% of which are singletons. Only a few counts were recorded for this clonotype. Its antigen is unknown. PBMCs were sourced from 9 to 10 ml fresh peripheral blood. The TCR sequence derives from a woman aged 18-29 years with Graves' hyperthyroidism. Sequenced input: blood. The chain uses TRBV6-1 and TRBJ1-4, with no clear D. This chain's CDR3 is CASSEARMAAEKLFF. CDR3 coding DNA: TGTGCCAGCAGTGAAGCGCGAATGGCAGCTGAAAAACTGTTTTTT.